This T cell receptor (beta chain) was obtained from a study of siplizumab effects on memory and regulatory T cells. Study-wide results and caveats: No more than a minor fraction of alloreactive clones could be traced back to unstimulated subsets. Siplizumab produced a significant reduction in alloreactive sequences that were traceable to unstimulated CD4+ memory cells.

This clone was counted once. Antigen unknown. The data were produced by immunoSEQ multiplex PCR, yet TCRdb's version contains in-frame clones alone and is incomplete. The table records 45,000 to 60,000 clones, roughly nine tenths of them present only once. The TCR sequence derives from a human donor in good health. The sequenced sample consisted of naive CD8+ T cells sorted from blood.

The DNA of the CDR3 is TGTGCCAGCAGAGACAGGCTACGAGAGACCCAGTACTTC. This gives the protein CASRDRLRETQYF. The chain carries TRBV6-5 and TRBJ2-5; tentatively, D is TRBD1 (6 bases). Trimming took off 6 bases at V and 4 bases at J, with 12 bases between the two ends. This CDR3 is 13 amino acids long. Germline CDR1 is MNHEY and CDR2 is SVGAGI.